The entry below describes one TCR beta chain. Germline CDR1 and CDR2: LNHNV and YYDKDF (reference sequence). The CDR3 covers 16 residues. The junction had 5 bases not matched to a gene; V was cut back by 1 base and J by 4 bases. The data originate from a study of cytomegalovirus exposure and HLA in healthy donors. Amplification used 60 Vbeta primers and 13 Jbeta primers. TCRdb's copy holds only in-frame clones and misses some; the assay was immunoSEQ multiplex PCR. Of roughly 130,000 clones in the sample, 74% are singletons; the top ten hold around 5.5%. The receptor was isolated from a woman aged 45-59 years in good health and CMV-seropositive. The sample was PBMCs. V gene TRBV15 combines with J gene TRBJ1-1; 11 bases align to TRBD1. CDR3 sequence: CATSRAVGTGGTEAFF. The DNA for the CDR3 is TGTGCCACCAGCAGAGCAGTGGGGACAGGGGGCACTGAAGCTTTCTTT.